These 32 T cell receptor beta chains share one sample of origin, sequenced in a study of memory CD4+ T cells and cytomegalovirus serostatus. TCRdb's table, derived via immunoSEQ multiplex PCR, lists solely in-frame clones and lacks some. The table includes 25,000 or so clones, about 75% detected once. The sort gate was single viable CD3+CD4+CD8-CD45RO+ cells for memory CD4+ T cells. The sequencing sample was made of memory CD4+ T cells from blood. The receptors were gathered from an adult in good health and CMV-seronegative.

The V and J genes are TRBV5-6 and TRBJ2-1; D is possibly TRBD1 (6 bases). This CDR3 is built from 16 residues. Deletions cut 4 bases from V and 8 bases from J, with 22 bases between. Germline loops: CDR1 SGHDT, CDR2 YYEEEE. CDR3 region: CASSPGHRVLVDEQFF. CDR3 coding DNA: TGTGCCAGCAGCCCAGGGCACAGGGTCCTAGTAGATGAGCAGTTCTTC.

This clone has only a few counts. This chain uses TRBV29-1 with TRBJ2-7, with 10 bases matching TRBD2. J gave up 3 bases and V 4 bases, and 6 bases lay outside the gene matches. This CDR3 spans 14 amino acids. Germline V gene data show CDR1 as SQVTM and CDR2 as ANQGSEA. CDR3 DNA sequence: TGCAGCGTTGCCGCTAGCGGGAGTAGCTACGAGCAGTACTTC. It encodes CSVAASGSSYEQYF.

J is TRBJ1-4 and V is TRBV27, with 9 bases lining up with TRBD1. The junction had 5 bases not matched to a gene; V was cut back by 6 bases and J by 0 bases. From germline, CDR1 is MNHEY and CDR2 SMNVEV (reference sequence). The CDR3 totals 16 residues. As DNA, the CDR3 is TGTGCCAGCAGGGGACAGGGCTTACCAACTAATGAAAAACTGTTTTTT. Protein sequence: CASRGQGLPTNEKLFF.

This chain uses TRBV11-2 with TRBJ2-5, with 11 positions matching TRBD2. The CDR3 runs to 15 residues. Trimming cost V 2 bases and J 7 bases; bases outside gene matches: 6. Per the germline V gene, CDR1 is SGHAT and CDR2 is FQNNGV. This chain's CDR3 is CASSLLTGTSGTQYF. DNA for the CDR3: TGTGCCAGCAGCTTATTAACGGGGACTAGCGGGACCCAGTACTTC.

The genes are TRBV5-8 and TRBJ2-5; D gene unclear. The CDR3 runs to 14 residues. The germline V gene has CDR1 SGHTS and CDR2 YDEGEE. V was cut by 3 bases and J by 3 bases, with 12 bases left in between. CDR3 sequence: CASSSGQNKETQYF. The CDR3 DNA reads as TGTGCCAGCAGCTCCGGGCAAAATAAAGAGACCCAGTACTTC.

This rearrangement joins TRBV4-3 to TRBJ2-7; D is possibly TRBD1 or TRBD2 (5 bases each). The CDR3 runs 16 residues. Germline values: CDR1 LGHNA, CDR2 YSLEER. V was pared by 1 base and J by 0 bases, with 13 bases between. CDR3 DNA: TGCGCCAGCAGCCAAGCCCCCCCAGGGAGCTCCTACGAGCAGTACTTC. Residues: CASSQAPPGSSYEQYF.

The V call is TRBV18, the J call TRBJ1-4; D may be TRBD1 (6 bases). CDR1 is KGHSH and CDR2 is LQKENI in the germline V gene. The V gene lost 6 bases and the J gene lost 5 bases, with 13 bases spanning the gap. This CDR3 contains 14 residues. The CDR3 protein is CASSPSRGNEKLFF. The DNA of the CDR3 is TGTGCCAGCTCCCCCTCGAGGGGGAATGAAAAACTGTTTTTT.

The chain has TRBV6-1 and TRBJ2-1; TRBD1 matches 7 bases. The CDR3 sequence is 14 residues long. The V segment lost 5 bases and the J segment 6 bases; nucleotides outside the gene matches: 7. The germline CDR1 and CDR2 sequences are MNHNS and SASEGT. The CDR3 loop reads CASSRVRGLNEQFF. The CDR3 coding sequence is TGTGCCAGCAGTCGGGTTAGGGGGCTCAATGAGCAGTTCTTC.

The chain combines TRBV5-6 with TRBJ2-7; TRBD2 matches at 11 bases. Unmatched junction bases numbered 4, after V lost 3 bases and J lost 2 bases. In germline, CDR1 is SGHDT, CDR2 YYEEEE. This CDR3 has 15 amino acids. CDR3 region: CASSSGLAETYEQYF. The CDR3 bases are TGTGCCAGCAGCTCGGGACTAGCGGAAACCTACGAGCAGTACTTC.

The chain has TRBV27 and TRBJ1-1; 7 bases line up with TRBD1. The germline V gene encodes CDR1 MNHEY and CDR2 SMNVEV (reference sequence). The V gene end was trimmed by 5 bases and the J gene end by 10 bases; junction bases not matched to a gene: 19. This CDR3 has 16 residues. The CDR3 nucleotides are TGTGCCAGCAGTCCCTCGGACAACAGGGGAGCCGACCGAGCTTTCTTT. This codes for CASSPSDNRGADRAFF.

This sequence joins TRBV7-3 and TRBJ2-1, with 10 nucleotides matching TRBD2. Germline V lookup: CDR1 SGHTA, CDR2 FQGTGA. The CDR3 is 13 amino acids. Trimming removed 8 bases from V and 8 bases from J; junction bases left unmatched: 6. The CDR3 bases are TGTGCCAGCGGCCTAGCGGGGGAGGATGAGCAGTTCTTC. This translates into CASGLAGEDEQFF.

The rearrangement links TRBV27 to TRBJ1-5; TRBD1 matches at 9 bases. The junction had 8 bases not matched to a gene; V was cut back by 5 bases and J by 3 bases. This CDR3 is 16 amino acids long. Per the germline V gene, CDR1 is MNHEY and CDR2 is SMNVEV (reference sequence). DNA of the CDR3: TGTGCCAGCAGTCCTTTAGGGGACAGGGCCAATCAGCCCCAGCATTTT. Protein: CASSPLGDRANQPQHF.

This chain joins TRBV5-4 and TRBJ2-5, with TRBD2 identical over 12 bases. Trimming at V came to 0 bases and at J to 2 bases, leaving 2 bases not matched to a gene. Germline V CDR1 and CDR2: SGHNT, YYREEE (reference sequence). The CDR3 consists of 16 residues. The CDR3 sequence is CASSLGTSGIQETQYF. CDR3 DNA sequence: TGTGCCAGCAGCTTGGGGACTAGCGGGATTCAAGAGACCCAGTACTTC.

This clone was seen once. The CDR3 DNA follows: TGTGCCAGCAGAAAAGCGGGACCATCCTACGAGCAGTACTTC. Residues: CASRKAGPSYEQYF. The rearrangement uses TRBV6-5 and TRBJ2-7; 7 nucleotides agree with TRBD2. The length of the CDR3 is 14 residues. In germline, CDR1 is MNHEY, CDR2 SVGAGI. V was pared by 6 bases and J by 1 base, with 6 bases of the junction left unmatched.

The chain links TRBV19 to TRBJ1-5; D remains unclear. V was trimmed by 4 bases and J by 1 base, leaving 14 bases between them. From germline, CDR1 is LNHDA and CDR2 SQIVND (reference sequence). The CDR3 is 16 residues long. The CDR3 DNA is TGTGCCAGTAGTACCCGGAGCCGAGGGAGCAATCAGCCCCAGCATTTT. This translates into CASSTRSRGSNQPQHF.

This clone has just a few counts. The gene calls are TRBV10-3 and TRBJ2-7, with 7 bases fitting TRBD1. CDR1 is ENHRY and CDR2 is SYGVKD in the germline V gene. V trimming: 4 bases; J trimming: 0 bases; junction bases outside the gene matches: 9. The CDR3 covers 16 residues. This chain's CDR3 is CAISGPTGEISYEQYF. The CDR3 DNA sequence: TGTGCCATCAGTGGGCCTACAGGGGAAATCTCCTACGAGCAGTACTTC.

In this sample, this clone turned up once. V gene TRBV4-3 combines with J gene TRBJ2-6; 8 nucleotides agree with TRBD1. From germline, CDR1 is LGHNA and CDR2 YSLEER. This CDR3 has 17 residues. V lost 4 bases, J lost 1 base, and 6 bases stayed unmatched. The CDR3 region is CASSPYDRGSGANVLTF. The DNA of the CDR3 is TGCGCCAGCAGCCCCTATGACAGGGGATCTGGGGCCAACGTCCTGACTTTC.

This clone was seen a few times. The rearrangement uses TRBV6-1 and TRBJ2-7, with 8 bases aligning to TRBD1. Germline CDR1 is MNHNS and CDR2 is SASEGT. The CDR3 is 15 residues long. V was pared by 8 bases and J by 4 bases, with 13 bases of the junction left unmatched. CDR3 region: CASGTGQTKMYEQYF. In DNA, the CDR3 is TGTGCCAGCGGGACAGGACAGACGAAGATGTACGAGCAGTACTTC.

This clone appeared once. The chain recombines TRBV11-2 with TRBJ2-3; TRBD1 matches at 9 bases. CDR3 length: 14 residues. Trimming cost V 5 bases and J 8 bases; bases outside gene matches: 8. Germline V lookup: CDR1 SGHAT, CDR2 FQNNGV. The CDR3 loop is CASSGQGFIATQYF. In DNA, the CDR3 is TGTGCCAGCAGCGGACAGGGGTTCATTGCTACGCAGTATTTT.

This CDR3 reads CASSQPGHRRPEQYF. The CDR3 nucleotides read TGTGCCAGCAGTCAACCGGGACATCGACGCCCCGAGCAGTACTTC. The chain employs TRBV6-4 and TRBJ2-7, with D possibly TRBD1 on 6 matching bases. Germline CDR1 reads MRHNA; CDR2 reads SNTAGT. The CDR3 length is 15 residues. V lost 5 bases to trimming and J lost 6 bases, with 20 bases between them.

Note on this clone: Other nucleotide sequences from this sample produce the same CDR3. This chain links TRBV29-1 with TRBJ1-2; possible D gene TRBD1, 6 bases. The germline gives CDR1 SQVTM, CDR2 ANQGSEA. The V end lost 1 base, the J end lost 7 bases, and 16 bases lay between the germline ends. This CDR3 contains 14 residues. Here the CDR3 reads CSVEVSRGGRGYTF. The DNA of the CDR3 is TGCAGCGTTGAAGTTTCCAGGGGCGGTCGTGGCTACACCTTC.

Only a few counts were recorded for this clone. This chain links TRBV2 with TRBJ1-5; D perhaps matches TRBD1 (5 bases). Trimming cost V 3 bases and J 2 bases, with 8 bases left between them. The germline CDR1 and CDR2 sequences are SNHLY and FYNNEI. The CDR3 is 14 residues long. CDR3 protein: CASSEPRGNQPQHF. DNA for the CDR3: TGTGCCAGCAGTGAGCCCAGGGGCAATCAGCCCCAGCATTTT.

V and J are TRBV11-2 and TRBJ2-7, with 7 positions matching TRBD1. V dropped 6 bases and J dropped 5; count of bases not matched to a gene: 10. The germline CDR1 and CDR2 sequences are SGHAT and FQNNGV. The CDR3 covers 14 residues. The CDR3 sequence is CASRGNRGAHEQYF. DNA of the CDR3: TGTGCCAGCAGAGGGAACAGGGGAGCCCACGAGCAGTACTTC.

V is TRBV2 and J is TRBJ2-1; 12 bases are shared with TRBD2. The junction had 4 bases not matched to a gene; V was cut back by 5 bases and J by 5 bases. This CDR3 is built from 15 residues. Germline CDR1 and CDR2: SNHLY and FYNNEI. The DNA of the CDR3 is TGTGCCAGCAGTCGGACTAGCGGGAAAAACAATGAGCAGTTCTTC. Encoded protein: CASSRTSGKNNEQFF.

V and J are TRBV7-2 and TRBJ2-5; 9 bases map to TRBD1. Gene TRBJ2-7 matches the end of the DNA better, so the J call may be wrong. The CDR3 length is 16 residues. From germline, CDR1 is SGHTA and CDR2 FQGNSA. CDR3 bases: TGTGCCAGCAGCACGAATCGGGACAGGGCGACCTACGAGCAGTACTTC. It yields the protein CASSTNRDRATYEQYF.

The chain is built from TRBV28 and TRBJ2-1; the match to TRBD2 covers 9 bases. Germline assignment: CDR1 MDHEN and CDR2 SYDVKM. This CDR3 is 14 amino acids long. The ends lost 5 bases at V and 3 bases at J; junction bases unmatched: 2. The CDR3: CASSDSGGYNEQFF. The CDR3 DNA reads TGTGCCAGCAGTGATAGCGGGGGCTACAATGAGCAGTTCTTC.

The genes are TRBV7-2 and TRBJ1-5; D gene unclear. Germline V gene sequence: CDR1 SGHTA, CDR2 FQGNSA. V was pared by 4 bases and J by 0 bases, with 10 bases between. The CDR3 loop spans 15 amino acids. The DNA for the CDR3 is TGTGCCAGCAGCTCCTGGACGGCTAGCAATCAGCCCCAGCATTTT. This codes for CASSSWTASNQPQHF.

This chain connects TRBV10-1 to TRBJ2-3, with D perhaps TRBD2 (6 bases). V was trimmed by 4 bases and J by 2 bases, leaving 10 bases between them. Germline-derived CDR1 and CDR2 are WNHNN and SYGVQD (reference sequence). CDR3 length equals 14 residues. CDR3: CASSVGGVTDTQYF. The CDR3 coding sequence is TGCGCCAGCAGTGTCGGCGGGGTCACAGATACGCAGTATTTT.

This chain connects TRBV9 to TRBJ2-7; D unresolved. Trimming took 0 bases from V and 6 from J, leaving 16 bases between them. Germline V gene data show CDR1 as SGDLS and CDR2 as YYNGEE. The CDR3 is 15 residues long. In DNA form, the CDR3 reads TGTGCCAGCAGCGTAGAGGCTGGCGTCTTCGGCGAGCAGTACTTC. As protein: CASSVEAGVFGEQYF.

The J gene is TRBJ1-1, the V gene TRBV6-5; D is uncertain. Trimming took off 2 bases at V and 2 bases at J, with 12 bases between the two ends. This CDR3 spans 15 amino acids. Germline values: CDR1 MNHEY, CDR2 SVGAGI. The CDR3 sequence: CASSYGWGGNTEAFF. CDR3 coding DNA: TGTGCCAGCAGTTACGGGTGGGGTGGAAACACTGAAGCTTTCTTT.

This clone was seen a single time. J is TRBJ2-5 and V is TRBV29-1; 11 bases are shared with TRBD2. This CDR3 region has 15 residues. Trimming at V came to 7 bases and at J to 1 base, leaving 8 bases not matched to a gene. Per the germline V gene, CDR1 is SQVTM and CDR2 is ANQGSEA. CDR3 amino acids: CSASRLAGIQETQYF. Here the CDR3 DNA reads TGCAGCGCCTCTCGACTAGCGGGAATCCAAGAGACCCAGTACTTC.

This rearrangement joins TRBV28 to TRBJ1-2; 7 bases match TRBD1. This CDR3 is built from 12 residues. The germline V gene encodes CDR1 MDHEN and CDR2 SYDVKM. V shed 11 bases and J 4 bases; nucleotides not matched to a gene: 7. CDR3 residues: CASRTGLYGYTF. The CDR3 DNA sequence: TGTGCCTCTCGGACAGGCCTCTATGGCTACACCTTC.